The rows below give T cell receptor beta chains drawn from one sample of a study of T cell responses to AZD1222 COVID-19 vaccine. This table comes from immunoSEQ multiplex PCR, and its TCRdb copy is limited to in-frame clones, with some not included. In the table there are 80,000 to 90,000 clones, about nine tenths of which are singletons. This specimen consisted of peripheral blood, obtained 28 days after the second AZD1222 dose. The origin of the receptors is an adult who received the AZD1222 COVID-19 vaccine. Both conserved end residues are part of each CDR3. A D gene is named only where the DNA matches it firmly.

CDR3nt	CDR3aa	d_gene	v_gene	j_gene	len
TGCGCCAGCAGCTTGGGAAGTGTCGGGGACACTGAAGCTTTCTTT	CASSLGSVGDTEAFF	NA	TRBV5-1	TRBJ1-1	15
TGTGCCAGCAGCCCCGGGGGGGGGTCTCGATCACCCCTCCACTTT	CASSPGGGSRSPLHF	NA	TRBV5-4	TRBJ1-6	15
TGTGCCAGCAGCTTGCGCCGGACAGAGAAAAACATTCAGTACTTC	CASSLRRTEKNIQYF	NA	TRBV5-4	TRBJ2-4	15
TGTGCCAGCAGCTTGGGCCTAGCGGGGGCAGAGACCCAGTACTTC	CASSLGLAGAETQYF	TRBD2	TRBV5-6	TRBJ2-5	15
TGTGCCAGCAGTTCCGCTTCGTCAGGGGGCTCCTACGAGCAGTACTTC	CASSSASSGGSYEQYF	TRBD1	TRBV6-2/TRBV6-3	TRBJ2-7	16
TGTGCTTCAGGGATATGGGCAAGCGAGACCCAGTACTTC	CASGIWASETQYF	NA	TRBV6-5	TRBJ2-5	13
TGTGCCAGCACCAGACTAGCGGGGAGCACAGATACGCAGTATTTT	CASTRLAGSTDTQYF	TRBD2	TRBV5-5	TRBJ2-3	15
TGCGCCAGCAGCTTGTACTCTACAGGAGCCACCCTCTATGGCTACACCTTC	CASSLYSTGATLYGYTF	NA	TRBV5-1	TRBJ1-2	17
TGTGCCAGCAGCCAAGTTGCAGGTAATTCACCCCTCCACTTT	CASSQVAGNSPLHF	NA	TRBV3-1/TRBV3-2	TRBJ1-6	14
TGTGCCAGTAGTCTCTGGGACGGAAACTACGAGCAGTACTTC	CASSLWDGNYEQYF	NA	TRBV19	TRBJ2-7	14